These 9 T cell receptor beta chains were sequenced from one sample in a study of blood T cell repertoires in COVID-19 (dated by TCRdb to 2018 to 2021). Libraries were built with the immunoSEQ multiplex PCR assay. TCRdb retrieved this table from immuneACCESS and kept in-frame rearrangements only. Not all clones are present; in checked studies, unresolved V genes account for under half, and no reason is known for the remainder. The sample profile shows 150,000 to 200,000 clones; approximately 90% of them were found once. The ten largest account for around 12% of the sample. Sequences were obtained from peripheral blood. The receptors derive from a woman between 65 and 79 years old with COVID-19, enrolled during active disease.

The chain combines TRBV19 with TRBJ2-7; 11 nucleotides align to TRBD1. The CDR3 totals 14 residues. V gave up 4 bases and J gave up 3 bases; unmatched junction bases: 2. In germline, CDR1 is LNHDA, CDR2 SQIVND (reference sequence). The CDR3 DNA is TGTGCCAGTAGTACGGGACAGGGGGTCTACGAGCAGTACTTC. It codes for CASSTGQGVYEQYF.

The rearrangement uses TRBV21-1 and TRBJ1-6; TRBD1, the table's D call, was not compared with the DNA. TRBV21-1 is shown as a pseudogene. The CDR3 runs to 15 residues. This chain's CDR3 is CASSKEGRVRSPLHF. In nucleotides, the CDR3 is TGTGCCAGCAGCAAAGAGGGCAGGGTACGTTCACCCCTCCACTTT.

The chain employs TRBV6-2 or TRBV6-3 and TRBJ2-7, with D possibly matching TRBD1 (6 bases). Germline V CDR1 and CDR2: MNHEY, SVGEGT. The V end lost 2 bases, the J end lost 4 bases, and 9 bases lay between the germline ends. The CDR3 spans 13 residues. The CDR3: CASSYVGTYEQYF. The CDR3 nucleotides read TGTGCCAGCAGTTACGTGGGGACATACGAGCAGTACTTC.

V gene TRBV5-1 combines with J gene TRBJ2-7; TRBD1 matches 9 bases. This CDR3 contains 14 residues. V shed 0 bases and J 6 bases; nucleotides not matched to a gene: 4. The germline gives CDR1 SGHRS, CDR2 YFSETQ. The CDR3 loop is CASSLERTGAEQYF. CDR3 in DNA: TGCGCCAGCAGCTTGGAAAGGACAGGGGCCGAGCAGTACTTC.

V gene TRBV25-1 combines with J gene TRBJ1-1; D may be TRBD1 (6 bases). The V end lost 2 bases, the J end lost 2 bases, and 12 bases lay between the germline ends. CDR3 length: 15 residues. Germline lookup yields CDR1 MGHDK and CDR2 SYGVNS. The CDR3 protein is CASSEMGRGNTEAFF. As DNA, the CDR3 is TGTGCCAGCAGTGAAATGGGCAGGGGAAACACTGAAGCTTTCTTT.

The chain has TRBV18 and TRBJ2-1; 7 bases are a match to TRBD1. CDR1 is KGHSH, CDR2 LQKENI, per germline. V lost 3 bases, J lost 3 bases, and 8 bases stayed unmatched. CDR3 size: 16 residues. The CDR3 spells CASSPTVGDSYNEQFF. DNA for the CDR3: TGTGCCAGCTCACCGACAGTCGGGGACAGCTACAATGAGCAGTTCTTC.

CDR3 coding DNA: TGCGCCAGCAGCCCCGGACTAGAAAGTTTCCAGAGGGGTAACAATGAGCAGTTCTTC. It specifies CASSPGLESFQRGNNEQFF. This sequence joins TRBV5-1 and TRBJ2-1, with 7 bases matching TRBD2. J lost 5 bases, V lost 4 bases, and 21 bases had no gene match. Germline assignment: CDR1 SGHRS and CDR2 YFSETQ. The CDR3 has 19 amino acids.

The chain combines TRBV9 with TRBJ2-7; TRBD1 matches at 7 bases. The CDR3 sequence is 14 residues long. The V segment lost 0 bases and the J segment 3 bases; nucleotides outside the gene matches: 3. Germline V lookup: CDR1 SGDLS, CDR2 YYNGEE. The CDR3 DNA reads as TGTGCCAGCAGCGTAGAGACAGGGCACTACGAGCAGTACTTC. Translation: CASSVETGHYEQYF.

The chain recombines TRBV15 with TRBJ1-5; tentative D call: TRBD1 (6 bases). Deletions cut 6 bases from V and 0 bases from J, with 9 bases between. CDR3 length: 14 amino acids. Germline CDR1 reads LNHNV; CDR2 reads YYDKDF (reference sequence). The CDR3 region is CATRGALSNQPQHF. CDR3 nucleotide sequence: TGTGCCACCAGGGGGGCTCTTAGCAATCAGCCCCAGCATTTT.